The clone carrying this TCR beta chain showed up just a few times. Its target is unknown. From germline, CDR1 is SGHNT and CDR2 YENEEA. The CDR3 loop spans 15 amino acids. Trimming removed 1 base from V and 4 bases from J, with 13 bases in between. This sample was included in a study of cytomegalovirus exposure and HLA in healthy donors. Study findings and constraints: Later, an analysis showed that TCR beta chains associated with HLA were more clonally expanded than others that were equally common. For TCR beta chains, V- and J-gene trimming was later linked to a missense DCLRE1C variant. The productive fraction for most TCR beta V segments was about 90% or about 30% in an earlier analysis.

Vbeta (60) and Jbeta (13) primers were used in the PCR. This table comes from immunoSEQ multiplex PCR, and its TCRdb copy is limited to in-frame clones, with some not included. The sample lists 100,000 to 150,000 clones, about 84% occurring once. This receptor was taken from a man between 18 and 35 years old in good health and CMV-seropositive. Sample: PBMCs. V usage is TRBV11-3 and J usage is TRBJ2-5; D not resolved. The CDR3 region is CASSLGVQEGETQYF. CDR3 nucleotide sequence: TGTGCCAGCAGCTTAGGGGTCCAGGAAGGAGAGACCCAGTACTTC.